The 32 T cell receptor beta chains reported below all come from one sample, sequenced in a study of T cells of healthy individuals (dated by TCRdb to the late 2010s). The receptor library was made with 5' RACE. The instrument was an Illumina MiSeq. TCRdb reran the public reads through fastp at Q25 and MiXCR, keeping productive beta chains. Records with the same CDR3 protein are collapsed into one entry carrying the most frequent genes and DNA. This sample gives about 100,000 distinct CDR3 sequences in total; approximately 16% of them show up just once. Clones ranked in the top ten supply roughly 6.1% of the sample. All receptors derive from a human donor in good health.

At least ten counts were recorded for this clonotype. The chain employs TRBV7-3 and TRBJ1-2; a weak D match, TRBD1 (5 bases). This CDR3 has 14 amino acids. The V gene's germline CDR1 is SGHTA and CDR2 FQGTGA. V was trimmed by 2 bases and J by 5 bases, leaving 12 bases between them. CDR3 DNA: TGTGCCAGCAGCTTAGGTGCTCAGGGTTATGGCTACACCTTC. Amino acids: CASSLGAQGYGYTF. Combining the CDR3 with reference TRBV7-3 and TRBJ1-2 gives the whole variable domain GAGVSQTPSNKVTEKGKYVELRCDPISGHTALYWYRQSLGQGPEFLIYFQGTGAADDSGLPNDRFFAVRPEGSVSTLKIQRTERGDSAVYLCASSLGAQGYGYTFGSGTRLTVV.

The CDR3 DNA is TGTGCCAGCAACCAGCGGGGGGGAGGTACATATGAGCAGTTCTTC. Amino acids: CASNQRGGGTYEQFF. V gene TRBV2 combines with J gene TRBJ2-1; 10 bases are shared with TRBD2. Trimming at V came to 7 bases and at J to 8 bases, leaving 11 bases not matched to a gene. This CDR3 is built from 15 residues. CDR1 is SNHLY, CDR2 FYNNEI, per germline.

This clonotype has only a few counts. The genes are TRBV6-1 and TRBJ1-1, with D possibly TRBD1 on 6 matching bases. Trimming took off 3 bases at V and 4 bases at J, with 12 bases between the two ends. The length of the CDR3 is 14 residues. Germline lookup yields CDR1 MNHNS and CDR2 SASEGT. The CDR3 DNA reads TGTGCCAGCAGTGAGGGGGCGGTCCTCACTGAAGCTTTCTTT. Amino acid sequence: CASSEGAVLTEAFF.

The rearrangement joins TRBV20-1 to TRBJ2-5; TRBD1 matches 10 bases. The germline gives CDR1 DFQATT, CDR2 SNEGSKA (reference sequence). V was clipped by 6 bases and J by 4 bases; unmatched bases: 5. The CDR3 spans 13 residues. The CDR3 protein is CSARGTGAETQYF. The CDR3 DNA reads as TGCAGTGCCCGAGGGACAGGGGCAGAGACCCAGTACTTC.

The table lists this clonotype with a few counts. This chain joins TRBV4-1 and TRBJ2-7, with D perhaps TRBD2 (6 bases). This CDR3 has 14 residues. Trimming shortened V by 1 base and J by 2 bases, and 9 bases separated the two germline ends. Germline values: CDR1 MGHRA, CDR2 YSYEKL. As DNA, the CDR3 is TGCGCCAGCAGCCAAGGACTAGGTCCCTACGAGCAGTACTTC. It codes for CASSQGLGPYEQYF.

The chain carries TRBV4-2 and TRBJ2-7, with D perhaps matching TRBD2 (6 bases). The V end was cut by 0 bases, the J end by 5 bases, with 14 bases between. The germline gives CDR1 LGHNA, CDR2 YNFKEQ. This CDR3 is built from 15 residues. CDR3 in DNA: TGTGCCAGCAGCCAAGACCGCGGGACTGCCAACGAGCAGTACTTC. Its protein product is CASSQDRGTANEQYF.

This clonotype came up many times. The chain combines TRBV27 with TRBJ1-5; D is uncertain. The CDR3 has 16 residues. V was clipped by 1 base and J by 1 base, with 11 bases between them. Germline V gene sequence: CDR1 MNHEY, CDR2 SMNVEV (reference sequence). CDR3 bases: TGTGCCAGCAGTTTATTAGGCGGGTTGAGCAATCAGCCCCAGCATTTT. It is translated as CASSLLGGLSNQPQHF.

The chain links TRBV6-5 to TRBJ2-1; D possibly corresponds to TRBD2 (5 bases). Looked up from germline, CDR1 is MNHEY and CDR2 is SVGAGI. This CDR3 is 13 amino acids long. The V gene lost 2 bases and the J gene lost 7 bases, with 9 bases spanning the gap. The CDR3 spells CASSYVGENEQFF. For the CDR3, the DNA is TGTGCCAGCAGTTACGTTGGGGAGAATGAGCAGTTCTTC.

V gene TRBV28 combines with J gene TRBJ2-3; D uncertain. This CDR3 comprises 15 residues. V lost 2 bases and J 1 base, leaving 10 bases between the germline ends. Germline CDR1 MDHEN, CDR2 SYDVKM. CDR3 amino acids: CASSLSYIRTDTQYF. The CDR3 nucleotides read TGTGCCAGCAGTTTAAGTTACATACGCACAGATACGCAGTATTTT.

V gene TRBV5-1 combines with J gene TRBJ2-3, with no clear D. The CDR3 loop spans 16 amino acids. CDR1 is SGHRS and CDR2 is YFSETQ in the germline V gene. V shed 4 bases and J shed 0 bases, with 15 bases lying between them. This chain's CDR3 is CASSQSTDFSTDTQYF. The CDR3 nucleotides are TGCGCCAGCAGCCAGAGCACAGACTTTAGCACAGATACGCAGTATTTT. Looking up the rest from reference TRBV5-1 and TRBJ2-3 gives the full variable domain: KAGVTQTPRYLIKTRGQQVTLSCSPISGHRSVSWYQQTPGQGLQFLFEYFSETQRNKGNFPGRFSGRQFSNSRSEMNVSTLELGDSALYLCASSQSTDFSTDTQYFGPGTRLTVL.

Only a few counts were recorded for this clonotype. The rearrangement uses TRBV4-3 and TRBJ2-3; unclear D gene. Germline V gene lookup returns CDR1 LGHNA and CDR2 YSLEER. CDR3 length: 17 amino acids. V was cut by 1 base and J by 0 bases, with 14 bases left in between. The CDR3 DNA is TGCGCCAGCAGCCAAGTAATGACCTACGACAGCACAGATACGCAGTATTTT. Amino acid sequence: CASSQVMTYDSTDTQYF.

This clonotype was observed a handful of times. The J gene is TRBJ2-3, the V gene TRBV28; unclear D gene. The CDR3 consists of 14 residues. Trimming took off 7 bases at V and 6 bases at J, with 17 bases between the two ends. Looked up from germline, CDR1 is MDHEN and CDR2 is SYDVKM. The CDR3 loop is CASTPQGPRDTQYF. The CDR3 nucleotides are TGTGCCAGCACTCCCCAAGGACCTCGCGATACGCAGTATTTT.

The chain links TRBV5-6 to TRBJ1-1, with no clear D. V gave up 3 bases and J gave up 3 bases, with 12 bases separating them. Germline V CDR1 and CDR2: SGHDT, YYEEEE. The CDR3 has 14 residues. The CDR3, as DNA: TGTGCCAGCAGCTGGCTGGGAGGAGACACTGAAGCTTTCTTT. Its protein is CASSWLGGDTEAFF.

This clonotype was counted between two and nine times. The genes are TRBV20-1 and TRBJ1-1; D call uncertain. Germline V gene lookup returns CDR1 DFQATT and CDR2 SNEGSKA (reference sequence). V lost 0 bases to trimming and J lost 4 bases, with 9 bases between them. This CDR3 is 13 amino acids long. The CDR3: CSARDVWATEAFF. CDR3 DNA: TGCAGTGCTAGAGACGTTTGGGCCACTGAAGCTTTCTTT.

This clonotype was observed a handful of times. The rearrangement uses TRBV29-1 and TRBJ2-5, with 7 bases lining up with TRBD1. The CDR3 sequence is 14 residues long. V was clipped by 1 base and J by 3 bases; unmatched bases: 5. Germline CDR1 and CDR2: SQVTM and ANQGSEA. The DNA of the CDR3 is TGCAGCGTTGAAGGGACAGGCGTCGAAGAGACCCAGTACTTC. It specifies CSVEGTGVEETQYF.

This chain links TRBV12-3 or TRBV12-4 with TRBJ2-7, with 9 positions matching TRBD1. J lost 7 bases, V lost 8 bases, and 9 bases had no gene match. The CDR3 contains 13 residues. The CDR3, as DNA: TGTGCCAGCGCCAAGGGACAGGGATTTGAGCAGTACTTC. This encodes CASAKGQGFEQYF.

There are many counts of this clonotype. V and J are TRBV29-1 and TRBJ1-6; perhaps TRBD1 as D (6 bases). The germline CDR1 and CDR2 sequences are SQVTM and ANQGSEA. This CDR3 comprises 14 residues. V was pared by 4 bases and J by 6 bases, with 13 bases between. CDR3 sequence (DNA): TGCAGCGTTGGCGAGACAGGTCGTAATTCACCCCTCCACTTT. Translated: CSVGETGRNSPLHF.

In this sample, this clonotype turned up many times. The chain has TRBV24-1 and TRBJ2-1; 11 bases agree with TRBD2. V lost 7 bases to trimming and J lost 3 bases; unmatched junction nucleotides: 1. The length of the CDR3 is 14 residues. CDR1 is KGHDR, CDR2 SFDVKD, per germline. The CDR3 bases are TGTGCCACCAGGGGGACTAGCGGCTACAATGAGCAGTTCTTC. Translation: CATRGTSGYNEQFF.

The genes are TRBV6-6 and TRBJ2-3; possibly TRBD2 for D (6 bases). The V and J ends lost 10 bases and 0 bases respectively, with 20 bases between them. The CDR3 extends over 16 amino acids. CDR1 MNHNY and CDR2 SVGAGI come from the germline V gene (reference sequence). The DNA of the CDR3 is TGTGCCATTCACCCCGGAGGGGTTCTAAGCACAGATACGCAGTATTTT. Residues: CAIHPGGVLSTDTQYF.

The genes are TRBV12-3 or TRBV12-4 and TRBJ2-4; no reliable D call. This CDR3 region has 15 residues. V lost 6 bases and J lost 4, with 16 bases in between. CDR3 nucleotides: TGTGCCAGCAGCCCCATATCTGAAGCGAAAAACATTCAGTACTTC. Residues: CASSPISEAKNIQYF.

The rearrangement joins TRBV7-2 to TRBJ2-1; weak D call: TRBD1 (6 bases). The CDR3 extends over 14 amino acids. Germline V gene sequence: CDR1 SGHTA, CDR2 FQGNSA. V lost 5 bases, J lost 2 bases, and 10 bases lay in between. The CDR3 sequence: CASSQKGAYNEQFF. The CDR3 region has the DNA TGTGCCAGCAGCCAGAAGGGGGCCTACAATGAGCAGTTCTTC.

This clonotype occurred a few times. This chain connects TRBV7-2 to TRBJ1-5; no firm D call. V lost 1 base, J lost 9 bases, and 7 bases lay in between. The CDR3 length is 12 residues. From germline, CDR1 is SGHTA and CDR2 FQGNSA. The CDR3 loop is CASSLGPGPQHF. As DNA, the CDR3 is TGTGCCAGCAGCTTAGGACCGGGGCCCCAGCATTTT.

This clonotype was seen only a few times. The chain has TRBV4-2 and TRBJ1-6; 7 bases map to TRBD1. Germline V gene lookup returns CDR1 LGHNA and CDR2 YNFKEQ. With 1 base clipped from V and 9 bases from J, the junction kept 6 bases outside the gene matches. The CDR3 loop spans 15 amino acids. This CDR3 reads CASSQVGTDSSPLHF. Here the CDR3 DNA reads TGTGCCAGCAGCCAAGTGGGGACAGATAGTTCACCCCTCCACTTT.

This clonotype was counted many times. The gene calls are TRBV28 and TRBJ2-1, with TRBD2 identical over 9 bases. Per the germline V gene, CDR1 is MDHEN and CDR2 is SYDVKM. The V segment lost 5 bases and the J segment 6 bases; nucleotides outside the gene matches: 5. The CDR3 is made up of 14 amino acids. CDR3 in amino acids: CASSAPGLANEQFF. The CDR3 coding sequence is TGTGCCAGCAGTGCACCGGGACTAGCCAATGAGCAGTTCTTC.

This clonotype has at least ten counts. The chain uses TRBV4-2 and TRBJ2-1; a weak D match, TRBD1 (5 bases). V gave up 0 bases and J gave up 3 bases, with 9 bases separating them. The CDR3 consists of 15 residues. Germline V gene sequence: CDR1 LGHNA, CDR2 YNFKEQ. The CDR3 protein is CASSQDWQGYNEQFF. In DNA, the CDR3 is TGTGCCAGCAGCCAAGATTGGCAGGGCTACAATGAGCAGTTCTTC.

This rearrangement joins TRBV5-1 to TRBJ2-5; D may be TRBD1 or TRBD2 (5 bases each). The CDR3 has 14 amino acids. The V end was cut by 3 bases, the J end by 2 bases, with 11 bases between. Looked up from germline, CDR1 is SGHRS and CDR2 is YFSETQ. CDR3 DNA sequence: TGCGCCAGCAGCTCCGGGGCCTGGCAAGAGACCCAGTACTTC. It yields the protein CASSSGAWQETQYF. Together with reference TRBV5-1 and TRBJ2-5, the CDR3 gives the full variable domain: KAGVTQTPRYLIKTRGQQVTLSCSPISGHRSVSWYQQTPGQGLQFLFEYFSETQRNKGNFPGRFSGRQFSNSRSEMNVSTLELGDSALYLCASSSGAWQETQYFGPGTRLLVL.

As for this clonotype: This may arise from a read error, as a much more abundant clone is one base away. Written as DNA, the CDR3 is TGTGCCACAATTGGCGGCGCCAACGAAGCTTTCTTT. Encoded protein: CATIGGANEAFF. The rearrangement uses TRBV25-1 and TRBJ1-1; no definite D call. CDR3 length: 12 residues. Germline V gene lookup returns CDR1 MGHDK and CDR2 SYGVNS. V was cut by 10 bases and J by 8 bases, with 17 bases left in between.

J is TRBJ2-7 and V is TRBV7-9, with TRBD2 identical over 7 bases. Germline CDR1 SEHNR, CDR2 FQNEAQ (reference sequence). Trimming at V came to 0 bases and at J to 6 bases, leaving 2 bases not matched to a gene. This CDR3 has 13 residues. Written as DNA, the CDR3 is TGTGCCAGCAGCTTAGCGGGGAGGGTCGAGCAGTACTTC. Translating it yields CASSLAGRVEQYF. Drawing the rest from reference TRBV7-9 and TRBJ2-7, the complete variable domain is DTGVSQNPRHKITKRGQNVTFRCDPISEHNRLYWYRQTLGQGPEFLTYFQNEAQLEKSRLLSDRFSAERPKGSFSTLEIQRTEQGDSAMYLCASSLAGRVEQYFGPGTRLTVT.

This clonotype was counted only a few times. The CDR3 coding sequence is TGTGCCAGCAGGAGCGCTAGCGGGAGAATGGGCTACGAGCAGTACTTC. It yields the protein CASRSASGRMGYEQYF. The genes are TRBV2 and TRBJ2-7, with 10 positions matching TRBD2. The germline CDR1 and CDR2 sequences are SNHLY and FYNNEI. This CDR3 comprises 16 residues. V was pared by 6 bases and J by 3 bases, with 11 bases of the junction left unmatched.

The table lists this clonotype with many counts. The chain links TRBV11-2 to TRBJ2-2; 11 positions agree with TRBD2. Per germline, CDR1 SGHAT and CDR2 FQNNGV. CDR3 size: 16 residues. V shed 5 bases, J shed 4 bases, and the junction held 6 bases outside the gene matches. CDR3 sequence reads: CASSPRTSGFTGELFF. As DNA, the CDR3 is TGTGCCAGCAGCCCTCGGACTAGCGGGTTCACCGGGGAGCTGTTTTTT. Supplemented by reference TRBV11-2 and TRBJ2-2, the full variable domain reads EAGVAQSPRYKIIEKRQSVAFWCNPISGHATLYWYQQILGQGPKLLIQFQNNGVVDDSQLPKDRFSAERLKGVDSTLKIQPAKLEDSAVYLCASSPRTSGFTGELFFGEGSRLTVL.

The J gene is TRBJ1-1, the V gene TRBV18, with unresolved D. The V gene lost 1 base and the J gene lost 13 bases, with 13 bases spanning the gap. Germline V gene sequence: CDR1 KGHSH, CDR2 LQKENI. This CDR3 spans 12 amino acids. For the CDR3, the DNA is TGTGCCAGCTCACCACAGCCCAGAACGGGTTTCTTT. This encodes CASSPQPRTGFF.

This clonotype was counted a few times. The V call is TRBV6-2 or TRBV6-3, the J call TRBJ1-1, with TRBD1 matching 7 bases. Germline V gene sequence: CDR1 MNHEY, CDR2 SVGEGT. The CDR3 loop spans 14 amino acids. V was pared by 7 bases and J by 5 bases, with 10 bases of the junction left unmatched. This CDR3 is CASTITGVRTEAFF. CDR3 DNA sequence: TGTGCCAGCACCATAACAGGGGTCAGGACTGAAGCTTTCTTT.